A single sample gave rise to the 12 T cell receptor beta chains below, sequenced in a study of regulatory T cells in long-lasting Graves disease. For TCR beta, libraries came from iRepertoire HTBI primers and Arm-PCR of CDR3 regions. TCRdb re-analysed the multiplex PCR reads in MiXCR, keeping a single row per CDR3 protein. The sample records roughly 560,000 distinct CDR3 sequences, around 15% being singletons. As to time point: newly diagnosed GD, antithyroid drugs for less than 3 months. TCR sequences were obtained from RNA taken from PBMCs. The same sample was also studied in work on T cells in Graves' hyperthyroidism and ophthalmopathy.

The sample was peripheral blood mononuclear cells (PBMCs), taken at new diagnosis, from a patient treated with antithyroid drugs. These receptor sequences come from a middle-aged woman with Graves disease.

This clonotype was observed a handful of times. V and J are TRBV3-1 and TRBJ2-3; TRBD1 aligns across 7 bases. V lost 3 bases and J lost 0; bases outside the gene matches: 3. The V gene's germline CDR1 is LGHDT and CDR2 YNNKEL (reference sequence). This CDR3 is built from 15 residues. CDR3 nucleotide sequence: TGTGCCAGCAGCCACTCGACAGGGAGCACAGATACGCAGTATTTT. Protein sequence: CASSHSTGSTDTQYF.

This clonotype was observed at least ten times. This sequence joins TRBV30 and TRBJ1-1, with a weak D call TRBD1 (6 bases). With 3 bases removed from V and 1 base from J, the gap between germline ends came to 15 bases. There are 15 residues in the CDR3. Looked up from germline, CDR1 is GTSNPN and CDR2 is SVGIG (reference sequence). CDR3 sequence: CAWRTLGGPNTEAFF. DNA for the CDR3: TGTGCCTGGAGGACCTTGGGGGGGCCGAACACTGAAGCTTTCTTT.

This clonotype was seen many times. The V call is TRBV13, the J call TRBJ2-3; D unclear. This CDR3 region has 14 residues. Germline V gene lookup returns CDR1 PRHDT and CDR2 FYEKMQ (reference sequence). Trimming removed 5 bases from V and 0 bases from J, with 9 bases in between. The CDR3 spells CASSALNSTDTQYF. The CDR3 coding sequence is TGTGCCAGCAGCGCCCTAAATAGCACAGATACGCAGTATTTT.

This clonotype has ten or more counts. The chain carries TRBV12-3 or TRBV12-4 and TRBJ2-1; D unresolved. V was shortened by 1 base and J by 8 bases, with 15 bases between the two germline ends. The CDR3 is 15 amino acids. CDR3 sequence reads: CASSLGATAMYEQFF. DNA for the CDR3: TGTGCCAGCAGTTTAGGGGCGACGGCTATGTATGAGCAGTTCTTC.

This clonotype was counted a few times. This sequence joins TRBV20-1 and TRBJ1-2, with TRBD1 matching 8 bases. V lost 6 bases and J lost 4; bases outside the gene matches: 7. The germline gives CDR1 DFQATT, CDR2 SNEGSKA (reference sequence). The CDR3 spans 13 residues. The CDR3 sequence is CSAGQGLVYGYTF. CDR3 sequence (DNA): TGCAGTGCCGGACAGGGTTTGGTCTATGGCTACACCTTC.

This clonotype was recorded at least ten times. The rearrangement joins TRBV28 to TRBJ2-2; 7 bases line up with TRBD2. V was pared by 7 bases and J by 1 base, with 6 bases of the junction left unmatched. The CDR3 consists of 15 residues. Germline CDR1 MDHEN, CDR2 SYDVKM. The CDR3 region has the DNA TGTGCCAGCAACGGCGGGGGAAGGAACACCGGGGAGCTGTTTTTT. Encoded protein: CASNGGGRNTGELFF.

This clonotype appeared a few times. V usage is TRBV6-1 and J usage is TRBJ1-5, with D possibly TRBD1 on 5 matching bases. This CDR3 region has 16 residues. The V and J ends lost 0 bases and 0 bases respectively, with 9 bases between them. Looked up from germline, CDR1 is MNHNS and CDR2 is SASEGT. CDR3 residues: CASSEAGPFSNQPQHF. The CDR3 coding sequence is TGTGCCAGCAGTGAAGCGGGGCCCTTTAGCAATCAGCCCCAGCATTTT.

This clonotype occurred many times. This sequence joins TRBV28 and TRBJ1-3; D may be TRBD1 (5 bases). The CDR3 sequence is 16 residues long. V was shortened by 5 bases and J by 0 bases, with 14 bases between the two germline ends. From germline, CDR1 is MDHEN and CDR2 SYDVKM. CDR3 coding DNA: TGTGCCAGCAGTCCGACCGGGACCCTCTCTGGAAACACCATATATTTT. This gives the protein CASSPTGTLSGNTIYF.

Many counts were recorded for this clonotype. This sequence joins TRBV12-3 or TRBV12-4 and TRBJ1-5; D might be TRBD1 (5 bases). The CDR3 has 15 residues. V was trimmed by 0 bases and J by 1 base, leaving 7 bases between them. The CDR3 DNA reads TGTGCCAGCAGTTTAGCGGGGCAGAGCAATCAGCCCCAGCATTTT. Translated, it gives CASSLAGQSNQPQHF.

This clonotype occurred many times. The rearrangement links TRBV6-1 to TRBJ2-7; D is possibly TRBD2 (5 bases). Germline-derived CDR1 and CDR2 are MNHNS and SASEGT. The ends were cut back, 6 bases at V and 6 bases at J, with 12 bases in the middle. The CDR3 spans 12 residues. CDR3 loop: CASRPGGGEQYF. CDR3 nucleotides: TGTGCCAGCAGACCCGGAGGAGGCGAGCAGTACTTC.

This clonotype was recorded at least ten times. The chain recombines TRBV11-2 with TRBJ2-5, with D possibly being TRBD1 or TRBD2 (5 bases each). This CDR3 comprises 14 residues. V was trimmed by 3 bases and J by 4 bases, leaving 12 bases between them. The germline CDR1 and CDR2 sequences are SGHAT and FQNNGV. The CDR3 reads CASSFTRGAETQYF. CDR3 coding DNA: TGTGCCAGCAGCTTCACTAGGGGCGCAGAGACCCAGTACTTC.

This clonotype was recorded at least ten times. The gene calls are TRBV12-3 or TRBV12-4 and TRBJ2-1; 10 bases match TRBD2. The CDR3 extends over 15 amino acids. With 6 bases clipped from V and 7 bases from J, the junction kept 9 bases outside the gene matches. The CDR3 reads CASSEIAGGRNEQFF. CDR3 nucleotide sequence: TGTGCCAGCAGCGAGATAGCGGGGGGTCGTAATGAGCAGTTCTTC.